This T cell receptor beta chain came from a study of beta chain features in type 1 diabetes. On the study more broadly: About 110,000,000 sorted cells were examined across all samples.

cDNA synthesis used the whole RNA isolate, giving expressed TCRB sequences. Using immunoSEQ multiplex PCR, the repertoire was profiled, and TCRdb retains in-frame clones only, with some absent. The sample lists 160,000 or so clones; 7% to 9.5% were seen once. Using CD45RO/CCR7/CD25/CD127/CD95/CD27, CD4+ naive, central memory, regulatory and stem cell-like memory cells were sorted. Study-level points and caveats: Shortening of TCRB CDR3s, moderate but significant, appeared in all four CD4+ subsets of Type 1 diabetes patients.

This CDR3 is 15 amino acids long. V was clipped by 1 base and J by 0 bases, with 10 bases between them. CDR1 is SGHVS and CDR2 is FQNEAQ in the germline V gene. With respect to this clone: Its matching antigen is unknown.

The chain combines TRBV7-8 with TRBJ2-7; the D gene is possibly TRBD1 (5 bases). Sequenced sample: central memory CD4+ T cells from blood. The sequence was collected from a woman under 40 with type 1 diabetes. The chain's CDR3 is CASSLGQPSSYEQYF. The DNA for the CDR3 is TGTGCCAGCAGCTTAGGACAGCCCTCCTCCTACGAGCAGTACTTC.